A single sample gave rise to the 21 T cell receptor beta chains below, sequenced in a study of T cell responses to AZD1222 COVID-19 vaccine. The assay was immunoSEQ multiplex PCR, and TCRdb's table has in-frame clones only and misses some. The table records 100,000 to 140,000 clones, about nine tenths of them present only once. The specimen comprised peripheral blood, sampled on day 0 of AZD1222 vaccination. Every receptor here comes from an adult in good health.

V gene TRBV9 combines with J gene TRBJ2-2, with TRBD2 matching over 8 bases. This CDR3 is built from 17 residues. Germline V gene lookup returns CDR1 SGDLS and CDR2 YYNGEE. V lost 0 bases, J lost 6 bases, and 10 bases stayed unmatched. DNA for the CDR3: TGTGCCAGCAGCGTAGACGGGGGGGCTAGGCTCGCCGGGGAGCTGTTTTTT. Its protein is CASSVDGGARLAGELFF.

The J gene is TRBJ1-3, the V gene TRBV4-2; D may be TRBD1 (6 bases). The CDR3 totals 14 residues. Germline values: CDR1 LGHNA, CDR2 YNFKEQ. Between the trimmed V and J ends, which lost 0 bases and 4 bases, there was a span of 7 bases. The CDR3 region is CASSQETGGNTIYF. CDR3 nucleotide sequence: TGTGCCAGCAGCCAAGAAACAGGGGGAAACACCATATATTTT.

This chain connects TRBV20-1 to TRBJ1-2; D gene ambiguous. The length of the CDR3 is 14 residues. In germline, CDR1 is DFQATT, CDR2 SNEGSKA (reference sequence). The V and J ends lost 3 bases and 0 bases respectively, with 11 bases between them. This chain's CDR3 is CSASGQITNYGYTF. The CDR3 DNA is TGCAGTGCTAGTGGTCAGATCACTAACTATGGCTACACCTTC.

DNA of the CDR3: TGTGCCAGCTCACCACCGACCTTAGGAGGGCAGTTCTTC. Its protein product is CASSPPTLGGQFF. The V and J genes are TRBV18 and TRBJ2-1; possible D gene TRBD2, 5 bases. The CDR3 covers 13 residues. Deletions cut 0 bases from V and 12 bases from J, with 12 bases between. Germline V gene data show CDR1 as KGHSH and CDR2 as LQKENI. Full variable domain (remainder filled in from reference TRBV18 and TRBJ2-1): NAGVMQNPRHLVRRRGQEARLRCSPMKGHSHVYWYRQLPEEGLKFMVYLQKENIIDESGMPKERFSAEFPKEGPSILRIQQVVRGDSAAYFCASSPPTLGGQFFGPGTRLTVL.

The CDR3 coding sequence is TGTGCCAGCAGCTTGCTTTTGAGCAGGGGGGGTTTAAACACTGAAGCTTTCTTT. Amino acids: CASSLLLSRGGLNTEAFF. This chain joins TRBV5-6 and TRBJ1-1, with 7 bases fitting TRBD1. CDR1 SGHDT and CDR2 YYEEEE come from the germline V gene. Trimming removed 1 base from V and 2 bases from J; junction bases left unmatched: 14. CDR3 size: 18 residues. Full variable domain (missing parts from reference TRBV5-6 and TRBJ1-1): DAGVTQSPTHLIKTRGQQVTLRCSPKSGHDTVSWYQQALGQGPQFIFQYYEEEERQRGNFPDRFSGHQFPNYSSELNVNALLLGDSALYLCASSLLLSRGGLNTEAFFGQGTRLTVV.

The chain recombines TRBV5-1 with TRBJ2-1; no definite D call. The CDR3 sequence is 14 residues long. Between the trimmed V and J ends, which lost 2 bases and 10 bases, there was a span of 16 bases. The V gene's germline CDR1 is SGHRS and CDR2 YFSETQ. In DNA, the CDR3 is TGCGCCAGCAGCTTTTCCGCTCGAGCCGTGGAGCAGTTCTTC. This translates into CASSFSARAVEQFF.

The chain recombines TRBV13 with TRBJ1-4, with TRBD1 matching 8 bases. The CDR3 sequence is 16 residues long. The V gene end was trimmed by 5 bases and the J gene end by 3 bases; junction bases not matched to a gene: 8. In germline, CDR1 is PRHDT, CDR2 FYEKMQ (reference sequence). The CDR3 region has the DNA TGTGCCAGCAGCAAAAATCCGGGACAGGCTAATGAAAAACTGTTTTTT. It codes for CASSKNPGQANEKLFF.

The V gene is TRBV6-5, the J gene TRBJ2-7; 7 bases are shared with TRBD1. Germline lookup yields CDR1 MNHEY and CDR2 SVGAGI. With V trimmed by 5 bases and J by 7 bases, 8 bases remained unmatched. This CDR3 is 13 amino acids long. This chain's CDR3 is CASSTRDSLEQYF. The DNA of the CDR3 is TGTGCCAGCAGTACCCGGGACAGTTTGGAGCAGTACTTC.

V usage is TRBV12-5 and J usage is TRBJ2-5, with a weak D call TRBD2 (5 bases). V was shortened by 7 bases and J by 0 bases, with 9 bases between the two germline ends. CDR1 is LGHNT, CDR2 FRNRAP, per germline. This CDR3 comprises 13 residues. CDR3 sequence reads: CASARGYQETQYF. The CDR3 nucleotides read TGTGCTAGTGCCCGCGGGTACCAAGAGACCCAGTACTTC.

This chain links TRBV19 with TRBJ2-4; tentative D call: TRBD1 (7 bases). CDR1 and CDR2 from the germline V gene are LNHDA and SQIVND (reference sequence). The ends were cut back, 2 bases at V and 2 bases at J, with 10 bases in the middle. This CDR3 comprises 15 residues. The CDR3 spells CASSIQGGSKNIQYF. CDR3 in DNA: TGTGCCAGTAGTATACAGGGGGGCTCCAAAAACATTCAGTACTTC.

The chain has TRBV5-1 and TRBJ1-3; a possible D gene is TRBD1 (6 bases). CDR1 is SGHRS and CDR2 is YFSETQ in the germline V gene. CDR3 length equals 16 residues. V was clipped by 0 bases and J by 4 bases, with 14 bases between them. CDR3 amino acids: CASSLASDSIGNTIYF. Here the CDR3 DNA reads TGCGCCAGCAGCTTGGCCTCGGACAGCATCGGAAACACCATATATTTT.

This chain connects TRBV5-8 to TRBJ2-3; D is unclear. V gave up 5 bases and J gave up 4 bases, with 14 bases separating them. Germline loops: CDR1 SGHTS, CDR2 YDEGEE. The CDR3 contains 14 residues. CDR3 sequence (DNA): TGTGCCAGCAGTCGACCACTCGAAGCAGATACGCAGTATTTT. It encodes CASSRPLEADTQYF.

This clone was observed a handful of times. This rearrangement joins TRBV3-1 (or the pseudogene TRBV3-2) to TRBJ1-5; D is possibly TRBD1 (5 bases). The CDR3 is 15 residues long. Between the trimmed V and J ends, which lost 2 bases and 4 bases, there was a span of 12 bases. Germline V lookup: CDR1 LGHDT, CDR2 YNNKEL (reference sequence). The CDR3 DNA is TGTGCCAGCAGCCAATCACGGGGGAGGAATCAGCCCCAGCATTTT. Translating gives CASSQSRGRNQPQHF.

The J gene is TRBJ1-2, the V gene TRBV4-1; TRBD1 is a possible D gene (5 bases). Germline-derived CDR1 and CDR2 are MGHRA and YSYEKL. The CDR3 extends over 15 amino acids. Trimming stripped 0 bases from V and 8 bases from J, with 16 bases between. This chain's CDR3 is CASSQDLQGSGGYTF. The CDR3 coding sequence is TGCGCCAGCAGCCAAGATCTTCAGGGATCGGGGGGCTACACCTTC.

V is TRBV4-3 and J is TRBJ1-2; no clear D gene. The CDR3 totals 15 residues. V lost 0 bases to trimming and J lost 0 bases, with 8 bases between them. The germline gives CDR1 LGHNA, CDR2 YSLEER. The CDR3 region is CASSQEREANYGYTF. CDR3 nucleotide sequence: TGCGCCAGCAGCCAAGAACGGGAGGCTAACTATGGCTACACCTTC.

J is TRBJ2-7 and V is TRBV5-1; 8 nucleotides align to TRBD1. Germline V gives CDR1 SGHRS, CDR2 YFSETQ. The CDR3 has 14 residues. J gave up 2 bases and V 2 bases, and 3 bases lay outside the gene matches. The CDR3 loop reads CASSFDRGPYEQYF. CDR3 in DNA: TGCGCCAGCAGCTTCGACAGGGGCCCCTACGAGCAGTACTTC.

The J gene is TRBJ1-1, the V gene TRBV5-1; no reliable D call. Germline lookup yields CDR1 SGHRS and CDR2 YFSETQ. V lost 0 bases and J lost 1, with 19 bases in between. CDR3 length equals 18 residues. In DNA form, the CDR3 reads TGCGCCAGCAGCTTGGAGAGTTTCCAGGCCCTCAGGAACACTGAAGCTTTCTTT. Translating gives CASSLESFQALRNTEAFF.

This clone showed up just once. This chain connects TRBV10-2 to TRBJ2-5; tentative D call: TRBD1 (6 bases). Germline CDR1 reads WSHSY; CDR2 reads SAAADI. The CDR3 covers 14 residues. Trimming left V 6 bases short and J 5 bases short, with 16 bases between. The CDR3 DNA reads TGCGCCAGCAGAGAACAGGGCCTAGGGGAGACCCAGTACTTC. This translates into CASREQGLGETQYF.

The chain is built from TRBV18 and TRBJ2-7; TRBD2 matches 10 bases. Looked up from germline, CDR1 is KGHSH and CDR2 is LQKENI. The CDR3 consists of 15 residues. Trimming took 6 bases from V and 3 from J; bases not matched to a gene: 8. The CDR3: CASSPTPSGGYEQYF. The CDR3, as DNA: TGTGCCAGCTCCCCTACCCCTAGCGGGGGCTACGAGCAGTACTTC.

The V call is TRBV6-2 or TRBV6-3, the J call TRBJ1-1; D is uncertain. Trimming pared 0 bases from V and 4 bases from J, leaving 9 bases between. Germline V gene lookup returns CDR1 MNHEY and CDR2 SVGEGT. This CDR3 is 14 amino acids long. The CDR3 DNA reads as TGTGCCAGCAGTTACTCCGAAGTGGGCACTGAAGCTTTCTTT. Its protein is CASSYSEVGTEAFF.

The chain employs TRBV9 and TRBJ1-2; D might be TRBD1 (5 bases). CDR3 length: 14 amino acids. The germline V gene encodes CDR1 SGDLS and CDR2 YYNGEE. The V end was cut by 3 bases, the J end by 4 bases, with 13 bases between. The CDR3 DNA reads TGTGCCAGCAGCGGGCAAACGGGGGGCTATGGCTACACCTTC. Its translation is CASSGQTGGYGYTF.